This entry features one T cell receptor (beta chain) sequence. Germline V gives CDR1 KGHSH, CDR2 LQKENI. This CDR3 contains 13 residues. V lost 4 bases, J lost 1 base, and 7 bases lay in between. The data stem from a study of blood T cell repertoires in COVID-19. Study overall: Sites across the United States, Italy and Spain contributed samples from acute and convalescent COVID-19.

The participants were between about 18 and 90 years old and came from roughly 25 US areas. Donors in Cohort 3 who had recovered were those with two negative PCRs, healthcare professional clearance, or resolution of their symptoms. Assay: immunoSEQ multiplex PCR; the TCRdb copy retains only in-frame clones and omits some. The sample has 240,000 or so clones, more than 75% seen once. What was sequenced was PBMCs or T cells enriched from blood (not recorded which). The source is a woman in her fifties or sixties who had recovered from COVID-19. The chain is built from TRBV18 and TRBJ1-1; D gene ambiguous. The CDR3 coding sequence is TGTGCCAGCTCACGAGATTGGAACACTGAAGCTTTCTTT. Protein: CASSRDWNTEAFF.